This TCR beta chain comes out of a study of T cell responses to AZD1222 COVID-19 vaccine. Only in-frame clones appear in the TCRdb table, and some are missing; sequencing was by immunoSEQ multiplex PCR. Of over 120,000 clones listed, around 92% were seen once; the top ten hold roughly 2%. CDR1 and CDR2 (germline): SGHTA, FQGTGA. Trimming took 4 bases from V and 7 from J, leaving 10 bases between them. There are 12 residues in the CDR3. The TCR sequence derives from an adult in good health. Here the sequenced sample was peripheral blood, taken on day 0 of AZD1222 vaccination. The chain has TRBV7-3 and TRBJ2-5, with no clear D. The CDR3 loop is CASSSPSGTQYF. The DNA of the CDR3 is TGTGCCAGCAGCTCCCCCTCCGGGACCCAGTACTTC.